This T cell receptor (beta chain) derives from a study of T cells after yellow fever vaccination. Study overall: Libraries from low-cell-number fractions were prepared with the SMART-Seq v4 Ultra Low Input RNA kit.

A process of 5'RACE template switching, which added a universal primer site and UMIs, was used to make TCR cDNA. TCRdb recomputed calls from the 5' RACE reads with MiXCR, one row per CDR3 protein. The sample has under 400,000 distinct CDR3 sequences; around 12% are singletons. This clonotype has only a few counts. No antigen is known for it. The CDR3 is made up of 14 amino acids. The V end was cut by 6 bases, the J end by 1 base, with 12 bases between. CDR1 SQVTM and CDR2 ANQGSEA come from the germline V gene. Findings of the study overall: Abundant clonotypes from the bulk population could contaminate FACS-sorted repertoires. The CD4 and CD8 compartments had a small share of their clonotypes in common.

The clonotype originates from a young man who received the YFV17D yellow fever vaccine. Sequenced here: CD4+ T cells sorted from PBMCs, sampled 15 days after the yellow fever booster vaccination. The chain uses TRBV29-1 and TRBJ2-2; perhaps TRBD2 as D (6 bases). The CDR3 sequence is CSVREAGNTGELFF. CDR3 DNA: TGCAGCGTAAGGGAAGCGGGGAACACCGGGGAGCTGTTTTTT.